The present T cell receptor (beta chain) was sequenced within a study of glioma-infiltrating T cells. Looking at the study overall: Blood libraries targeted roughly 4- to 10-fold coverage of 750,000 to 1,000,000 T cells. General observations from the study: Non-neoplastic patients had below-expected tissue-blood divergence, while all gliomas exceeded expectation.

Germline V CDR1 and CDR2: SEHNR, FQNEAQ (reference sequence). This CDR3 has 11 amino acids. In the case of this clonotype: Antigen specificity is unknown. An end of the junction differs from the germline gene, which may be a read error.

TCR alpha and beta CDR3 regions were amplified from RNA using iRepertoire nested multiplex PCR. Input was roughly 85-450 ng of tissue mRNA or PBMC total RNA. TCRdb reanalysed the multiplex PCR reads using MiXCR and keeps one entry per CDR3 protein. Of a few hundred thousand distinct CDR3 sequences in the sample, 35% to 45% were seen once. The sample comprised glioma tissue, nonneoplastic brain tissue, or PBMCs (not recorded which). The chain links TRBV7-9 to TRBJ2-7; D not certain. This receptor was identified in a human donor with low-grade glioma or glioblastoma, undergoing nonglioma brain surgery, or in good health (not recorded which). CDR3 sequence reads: CASSVSYEQCF. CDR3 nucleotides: TGTGCCAGCAGCGTATCCTACGAGCAGTGCTTC.